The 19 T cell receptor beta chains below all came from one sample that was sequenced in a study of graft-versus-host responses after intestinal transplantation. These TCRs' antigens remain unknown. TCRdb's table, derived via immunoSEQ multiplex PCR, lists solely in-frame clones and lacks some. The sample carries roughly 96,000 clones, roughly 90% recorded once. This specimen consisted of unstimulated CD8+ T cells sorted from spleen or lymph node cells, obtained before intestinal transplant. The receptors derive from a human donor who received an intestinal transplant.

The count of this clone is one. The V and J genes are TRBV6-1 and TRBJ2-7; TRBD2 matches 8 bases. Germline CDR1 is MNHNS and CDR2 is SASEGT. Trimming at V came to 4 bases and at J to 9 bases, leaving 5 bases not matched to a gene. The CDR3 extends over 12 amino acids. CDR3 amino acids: CASSGPAGGQYF. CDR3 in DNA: TGTGCCAGCAGTGGACCGGCGGGGGGGCAGTACTTC.

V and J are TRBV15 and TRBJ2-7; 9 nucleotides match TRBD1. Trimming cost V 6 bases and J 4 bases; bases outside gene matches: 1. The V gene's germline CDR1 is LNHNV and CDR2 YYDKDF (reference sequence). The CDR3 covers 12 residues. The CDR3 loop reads CATSDRGYEQYF. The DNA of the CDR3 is TGTGCCACCAGTGACAGGGGGTACGAGCAGTACTTC.

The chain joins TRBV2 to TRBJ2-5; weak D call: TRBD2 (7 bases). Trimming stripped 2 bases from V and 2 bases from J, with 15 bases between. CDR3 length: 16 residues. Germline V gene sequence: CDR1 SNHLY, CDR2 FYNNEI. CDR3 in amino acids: CASSEQVGGLQETQYF. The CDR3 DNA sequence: TGTGCCAGCAGTGAACAGGTGGGGGGGCTTCAAGAGACCCAGTACTTC.

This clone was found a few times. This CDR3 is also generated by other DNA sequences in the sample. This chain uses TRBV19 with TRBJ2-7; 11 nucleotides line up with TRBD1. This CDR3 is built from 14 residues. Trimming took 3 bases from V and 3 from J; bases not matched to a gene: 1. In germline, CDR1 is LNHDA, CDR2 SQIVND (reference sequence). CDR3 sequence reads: CASSIGTGGYEQYF. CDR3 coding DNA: TGTGCCAGTAGTATCGGGACAGGGGGCTACGAGCAGTACTTC.

CDR3 residues: CATSRDLPRDLKV. The CDR3 nucleotides are TGTGCCACCAGCAGAGATCTCCCCCGGGATCTAAAGGTC. The chain has TRBV15 and TRBJ2-7; a possible D gene is TRBD2 (5 bases). The CDR3 is 13 amino acids. Germline V gives CDR1 LNHNV, CDR2 YYDKDF (reference sequence).

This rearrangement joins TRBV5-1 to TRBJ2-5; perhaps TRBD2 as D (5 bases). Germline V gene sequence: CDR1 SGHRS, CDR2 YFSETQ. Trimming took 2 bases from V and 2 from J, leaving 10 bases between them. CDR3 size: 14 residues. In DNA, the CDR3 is TGCGCCAGCAGCTTTTCGGGATATCAAGAGACCCAGTACTTC. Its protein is CASSFSGYQETQYF.

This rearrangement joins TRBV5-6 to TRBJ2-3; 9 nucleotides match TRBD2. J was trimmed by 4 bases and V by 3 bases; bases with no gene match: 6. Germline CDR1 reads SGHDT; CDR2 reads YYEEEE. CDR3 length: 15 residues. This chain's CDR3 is CASSSSSGNPDTQYF. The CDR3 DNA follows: TGTGCCAGCAGCTCCTCTAGCGGGAACCCAGATACGCAGTATTTT.

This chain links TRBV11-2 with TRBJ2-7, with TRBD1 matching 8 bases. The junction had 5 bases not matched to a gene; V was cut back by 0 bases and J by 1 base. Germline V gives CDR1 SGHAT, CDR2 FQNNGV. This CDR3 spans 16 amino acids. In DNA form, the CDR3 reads TGTGCCAGCAGCTTAGATCCGGGACAGGCTTCCTACGAGCAGTACTTC. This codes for CASSLDPGQASYEQYF.

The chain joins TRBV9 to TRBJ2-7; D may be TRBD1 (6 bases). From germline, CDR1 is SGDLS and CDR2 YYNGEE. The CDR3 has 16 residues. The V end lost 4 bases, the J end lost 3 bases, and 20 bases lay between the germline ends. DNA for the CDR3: TGTGCCAGCAGCCCCAAGGCAGGGGCGACCTACTACGAGCAGTACTTC. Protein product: CASSPKAGATYYEQYF.

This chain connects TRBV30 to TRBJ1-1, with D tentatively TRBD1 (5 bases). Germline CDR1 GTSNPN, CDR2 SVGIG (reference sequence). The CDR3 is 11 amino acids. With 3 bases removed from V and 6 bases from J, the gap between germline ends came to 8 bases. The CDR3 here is CAWRGAPEAFF. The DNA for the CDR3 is TGTGCCTGGAGAGGGGCACCTGAAGCTTTCTTT. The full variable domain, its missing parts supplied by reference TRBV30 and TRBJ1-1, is SQTIHQWPATLVQPVGSPLSLECTVEGTSNPNLYWYRQAAGRGLQLLFYSVGIGQISSEVPQNLSASRPQDRQFILSSKKLLLSDSGFYLCAWRGAPEAFFGQGTRLTVV.

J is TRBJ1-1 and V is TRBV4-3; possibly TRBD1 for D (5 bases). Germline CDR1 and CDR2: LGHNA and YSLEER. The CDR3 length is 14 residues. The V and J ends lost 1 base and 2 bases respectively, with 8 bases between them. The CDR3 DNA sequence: TGCGCCAGCAGCCAAGTCGGGGGAAACACTGAAGCTTTCTTT. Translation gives CASSQVGGNTEAFF.

The CDR3 bases are TGCGCCAGCAGCCACTTACAGGGTAAAGAGACCCAGTACTTC. It yields the protein CASSHLQGKETQYF. The chain has TRBV4-1 and TRBJ2-5, with D possibly matching TRBD1 (6 bases). Germline CDR1 is MGHRA and CDR2 is YSYEKL. The CDR3 spans 14 residues. The V and J ends lost 3 bases and 3 bases respectively, with 11 bases between them.

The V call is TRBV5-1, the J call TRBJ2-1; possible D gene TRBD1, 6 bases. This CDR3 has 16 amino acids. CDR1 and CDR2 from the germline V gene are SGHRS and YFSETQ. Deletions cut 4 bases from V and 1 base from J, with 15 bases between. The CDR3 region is CASSLATGFSYNEQFF. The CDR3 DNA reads TGCGCCAGCAGCCTAGCTACAGGGTTTTCCTACAATGAGCAGTTCTTC.

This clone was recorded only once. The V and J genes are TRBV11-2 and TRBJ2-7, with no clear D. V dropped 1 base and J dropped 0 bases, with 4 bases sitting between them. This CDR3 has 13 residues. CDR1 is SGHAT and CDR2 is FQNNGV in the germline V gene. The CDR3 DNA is TGTGCCAGCAGCTTAGTCTCCTCCTACGAGCAGTACTTC. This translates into CASSLVSSYEQYF.

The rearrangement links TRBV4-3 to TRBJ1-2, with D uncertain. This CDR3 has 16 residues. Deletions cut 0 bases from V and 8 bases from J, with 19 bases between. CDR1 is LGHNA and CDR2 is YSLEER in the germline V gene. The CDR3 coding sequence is TGCGCCAGCAGCCAAGAACCCAACGCGGGGTACGAAGGCTACACCTTC. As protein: CASSQEPNAGYEGYTF.

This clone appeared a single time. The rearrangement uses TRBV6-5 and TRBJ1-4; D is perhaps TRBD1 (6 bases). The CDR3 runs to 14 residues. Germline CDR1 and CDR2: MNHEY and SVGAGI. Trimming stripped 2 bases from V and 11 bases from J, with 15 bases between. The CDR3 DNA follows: TGTGCCAGCAGTTACAGTCCGGGACAACGGAAACTGTTTTTT. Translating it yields CASSYSPGQRKLFF.

Here the CDR3 reads CASSNSGNSNQPQHF. As DNA, the CDR3 is TGTGCCAGTAGTAATTCAGGGAATAGCAATCAGCCCCAGCATTTT. The V and J genes are TRBV19 and TRBJ1-5, with D possibly TRBD1 on 5 matching bases. Germline assignment: CDR1 LNHDA and CDR2 SQIVND (reference sequence). Trimming cost V 4 bases and J 0 bases, with 10 bases left between them. CDR3 size: 15 residues.

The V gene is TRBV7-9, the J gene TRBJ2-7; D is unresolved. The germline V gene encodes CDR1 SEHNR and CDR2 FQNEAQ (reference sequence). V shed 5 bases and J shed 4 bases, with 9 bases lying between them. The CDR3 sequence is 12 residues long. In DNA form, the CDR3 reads TGTGCCAGCAGCCGGATGACTTACGAGCAGTACTTC. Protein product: CASSRMTYEQYF.

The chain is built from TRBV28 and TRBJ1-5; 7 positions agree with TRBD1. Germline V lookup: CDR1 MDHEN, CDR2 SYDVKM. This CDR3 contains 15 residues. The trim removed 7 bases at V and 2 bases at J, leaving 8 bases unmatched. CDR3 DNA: TGTGCCAGCACCTTGACAGGGATGGGCAATCAGCCCCAGCATTTT. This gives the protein CASTLTGMGNQPQHF. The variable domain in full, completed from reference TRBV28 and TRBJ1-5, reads DVKVTQSSRYLVKRTGEKVFLECVQDMDHENMFWYRQDPGLGLRLIYFSYDVKMKEKGDIPEGYSVSREKKERFSLILESASTNQTSMYLCASTLTGMGNQPQHFGDGTRLSIL.